This TCR beta chain was obtained from a study of shared clonotypes between healthy human individuals. Study conclusions and caveats: Researchers found naive subsets generally carried larger estimated richness than memory subsets. Generation probability values for non-shared clonotypes were lower than those for clonotypes shared by all four donors.

Genomic DNA of each subset was evenly split across several immunoSEQ plates. On sorted subsets, replicate PCRs used about 0.2 ug DNA, or around 30,000 T cell genomes. Repertoires were generated with immunoSEQ multiplex PCR, while TCRdb's copy carries only in-frame clones and drops some. There are under 750,000 clones in the sample; approximately 77% occur only once, and more than 1.5% lies in the top ten. To note about this clone: Antigen unknown. This specimen includes other DNA sequences encoding the same CDR3.

V lost 0 bases and J 0 bases, leaving 2 bases between the germline ends. The length of the CDR3 is 13 residues. Germline V gene lookup returns CDR1 MNHEY and CDR2 SVGAGI. This TCR was recovered from a woman in her 30s in good health. Source material: memory CD4+ T cells sorted from blood. Subset described: CD45RA-negative fraction. This sequence joins TRBV6-5 and TRBJ1-1; D ambiguous. CDR3 sequence: CASSYSLNTEAFF. CDR3 coding DNA: TGTGCCAGCAGTTACTCCTTGAACACTGAAGCTTTCTTT.